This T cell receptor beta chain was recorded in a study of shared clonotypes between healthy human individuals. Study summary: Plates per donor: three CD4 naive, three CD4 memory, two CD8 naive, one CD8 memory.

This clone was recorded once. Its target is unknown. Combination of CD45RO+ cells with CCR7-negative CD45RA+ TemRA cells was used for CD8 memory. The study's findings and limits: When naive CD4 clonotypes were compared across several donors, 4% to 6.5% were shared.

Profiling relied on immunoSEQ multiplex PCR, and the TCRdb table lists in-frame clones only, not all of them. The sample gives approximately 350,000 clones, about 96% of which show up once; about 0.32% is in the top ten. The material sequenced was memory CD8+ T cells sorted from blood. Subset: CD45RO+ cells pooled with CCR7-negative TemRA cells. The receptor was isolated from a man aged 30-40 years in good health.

This CDR3 is CASSWTGYYGYTF. The CDR3 DNA reads as TGTGCCAGCAGCTGGACAGGTTACTATGGCTACACCTTC. The chain recombines TRBV13 with TRBJ1-2, with 7 bases fitting TRBD1. V lost 4 bases to trimming and J lost 3 bases; unmatched junction nucleotides: 2. CDR1 and CDR2 from the germline V gene are PRHDT and FYEKMQ (reference sequence). The CDR3 runs to 13 residues.